Below are 30 T cell receptor beta chains sequenced from a single sample in a study of cytomegalovirus exposure and HLA in healthy donors. The PCR employed 60 Vbeta primers together with 13 Jbeta primers. Produced via immunoSEQ multiplex PCR; TCRdb's table is partial and in-frame only. The sample records under 200,000 clones, 75% to 90% being singletons. Sequencing was performed on PBMCs. All receptors derive from a human donor in good health.

The V gene is TRBV6-5, the J gene TRBJ2-5, with TRBD1 as a possible D gene (8 bases). The CDR3 is 13 residues long. The V and J ends lost 2 bases and 13 bases respectively, with 17 bases between them. Per the germline V gene, CDR1 is MNHEY and CDR2 is SVGAGI. CDR3 coding DNA: TGTGCCAGCAGTTACGCCAGGGGGCGGGGGCTGTACTTC. Its protein is CASSYARGRGLYF.

The chain carries TRBV7-6 and TRBJ2-6, with D unresolved. Germline V gene lookup returns CDR1 SGHVS and CDR2 FNYEAQ. There are 12 residues in the CDR3. Trimming shortened V by 8 bases and J by 2 bases, and 4 bases separated the two germline ends. The CDR3 sequence: CASGPGANVLTF. The CDR3, as DNA: TGTGCCAGCGGGCCTGGGGCCAACGTCCTGACTTTC.

This clone was detected only once. The chain joins TRBV7-9 to TRBJ2-2, with a possible D match to TRBD2 (7 bases). The CDR3 consists of 16 residues. V was shortened by 8 bases and J by 5 bases, with 21 bases between the two germline ends. Per germline, CDR1 SEHNR and CDR2 FQNEAQ (reference sequence). The DNA for the CDR3 is TGTGCCAGCCTCACGCTCGAGGGGGGGCGGACCGGGGAGCTGTTTTTT. Its protein product is CASLTLEGGRTGELFF.

Only one count was recorded for this clone. This chain uses TRBV27 with TRBJ2-2, with 12 bases fitting TRBD2. The CDR3 sequence is 15 residues long. Trimming took 4 bases from V and 3 from J; bases not matched to a gene: 0. In germline, CDR1 is MNHEY, CDR2 SMNVEV (reference sequence). The CDR3 reads CASSWTSGDTGELFF. In DNA form, the CDR3 reads TGTGCCAGCAGTTGGACTAGCGGGGACACCGGGGAGCTGTTTTTT.

The chain carries TRBV6-4 and TRBJ2-3, with TRBD2 matching over 16 bases. CDR1 is MRHNA and CDR2 is SNTAGT in the germline V gene. V lost 0 bases to trimming and J lost 1 base; unmatched junction nucleotides: 1. This CDR3 region has 18 residues. CDR3 in DNA: TGTGCCAGCAGTGACTCCGGGACTAGCGGGGGGGGCACAGATACGCAGTATTTT. The encoded protein is CASSDSGTSGGGTDTQYF.

This rearrangement joins TRBV5-1 to TRBJ2-1, with 8 bases identical to TRBD2. Germline V gene data show CDR1 as SGHRS and CDR2 as YFSETQ. The CDR3 has 17 amino acids. J gave up 6 bases and V 0 bases, and 11 bases lay outside the gene matches. CDR3 DNA: TGCGCCAGCAGCTTGGCCTCGGCTAGCGGGCCAAGCAATGAGCAGTTCTTC. Amino acids: CASSLASASGPSNEQFF.

J is TRBJ2-2 and V is TRBV4-1; 15 bases line up with TRBD2. CDR3 length: 20 residues. Germline V gives CDR1 MGHRA, CDR2 YSYEKL. V gave up 1 base and J gave up 5 bases; unmatched junction bases: 11. This CDR3 is CASSQGTRTSGGVVTGELFF. The DNA of the CDR3 is TGCGCCAGCAGCCAAGGGACGCGGACTAGCGGGGGGGTTGTAACCGGGGAGCTGTTTTTT.

The V call is TRBV5-4, the J call TRBJ1-1; possibly TRBD1 for D (5 bases). The CDR3 consists of 16 residues. With 0 bases removed from V and 3 bases from J, the gap between germline ends came to 15 bases. Germline CDR1 SGHNT, CDR2 YYREEE (reference sequence). The CDR3 nucleotides are TGTGCCAGCAGCTTGGATATGGGGGAGGCGTACACTGAAGCTTTCTTT. Translation: CASSLDMGEAYTEAFF.

This chain connects TRBV7-3 to TRBJ2-7; D might be TRBD1 (6 bases). V lost 1 base, J lost 3 bases, and 13 bases lay in between. This CDR3 region has 15 residues. The germline CDR1 and CDR2 sequences are SGHTA and FQGTGA. The CDR3 protein is CASSLISGALYEQYF. The CDR3 DNA follows: TGTGCCAGCAGCTTAATTTCAGGGGCCCTCTACGAGCAGTACTTC.

This chain uses TRBV7-3 with TRBJ1-5; D is uncertain. The V gene lost 5 bases and the J gene lost 6 bases, with 14 bases spanning the gap. Germline CDR1 and CDR2: SGHTA and FQGTGA. The CDR3 has 14 amino acids. CDR3 sequence (DNA): TGTGCCAGCAGCATTAGCCTCCCCCGTCAGCCCCAGCATTTT. Protein product: CASSISLPRQPQHF.

The chain combines TRBV10-2 with TRBJ2-1, with 13 bases identical to TRBD2. Germline values: CDR1 WSHSY, CDR2 SAAADI. V lost 0 bases to trimming and J lost 7 bases; unmatched junction nucleotides: 6. The CDR3 is 17 residues long. CDR3 coding DNA: TGCGCCAGCAGTGAGTCGTTACTAGCGGGGGGGCCGAATGAGCAGTTCTTC. Its translation is CASSESLLAGGPNEQFF.

This clone was picked up one time. This chain joins TRBV11-3 and TRBJ1-4; D uncertain. Germline V CDR1 and CDR2: SGHNT, YENEEA. The CDR3 length is 15 residues. Trimming left V 1 base short and J 5 bases short, with 11 bases between. CDR3 nucleotide sequence: TGTGCCAGCAGCTTAGGGCTGGGCCCAAATGAAAAACTGTTTTTT. Translated: CASSLGLGPNEKLFF.

The chain uses TRBV7-9 and TRBJ2-3; D gene unclear. V was clipped by 5 bases and J by 6 bases, with 12 bases between them. Germline CDR1 SEHNR, CDR2 FQNEAQ (reference sequence). This CDR3 spans 13 amino acids. The CDR3 protein is CASSQAPWDTQYF. CDR3 bases: TGTGCCAGCAGCCAAGCGCCCTGGGATACGCAGTATTTT.

This clone appeared once. The J gene is TRBJ1-2, the V gene TRBV6-5, with D unclear. Germline CDR1 and CDR2: MNHEY and SVGAGI. CDR3 length: 15 residues. V gave up 2 bases and J gave up 2 bases, with 12 bases separating them. CDR3 sequence reads: CASSYGGSRNYGYTF. The CDR3, as DNA: TGTGCCAGCAGTTACGGAGGGAGTCGGAACTATGGCTACACCTTC.

The chain has TRBV7-2 and TRBJ2-4; 7 bases fit TRBD1. The CDR3 runs 16 residues. Trimming removed 4 bases from V and 0 bases from J; junction bases left unmatched: 6. Germline V gene data show CDR1 as SGHTA and CDR2 as FQGNSA. DNA for the CDR3: TGTGCCAGCAGCTCTGGACAGGCCCTAGCCAAAAACATTCAGTACTTC. Residues: CASSSGQALAKNIQYF. The variable domain in full, completed from reference TRBV7-2 and TRBJ2-4, reads GAGVSQSPSNKVTEKGKDVELRCDPISGHTALYWYRQSLGQGLEFLIYFQGNSAPDKSGLPSDRFSAERTGGSVSTLTIQRTQQEDSAVYLCASSSGQALAKNIQYFGAGTRLSVL.

The chain combines TRBV10-3 with TRBJ1-2, with no clear D. The CDR3 is made up of 16 amino acids. Germline V gene data show CDR1 as ENHRY and CDR2 as SYGVKD. Trimming stripped 5 bases from V and 4 bases from J, with 20 bases between. Here the CDR3 DNA reads TGTGCCATCAGTCCCCCGGGTGATAGGCCTTCCTATGGCTACACCTTC. This codes for CAISPPGDRPSYGYTF.

The V call is TRBV9, the J call TRBJ2-7; 12 positions match TRBD2. There are 15 residues in the CDR3. CDR1 and CDR2 from the germline V gene are SGDLS and YYNGEE. V was clipped by 0 bases and J by 4 bases; unmatched bases: 2. The CDR3 bases are TGTGCCAGCAGCGTAGAGACTAGCGGGGGTTACGAGCAGTACTTC. This gives the protein CASSVETSGGYEQYF.

The chain's CDR3 is CASSAPGADTQYF. Written as DNA, the CDR3 is TGTGCCAGCAGCGCCCCGGGGGCAGATACGCAGTATTTT. The chain links TRBV9 to TRBJ2-3; D may be TRBD2 (6 bases). V was pared by 3 bases and J by 4 bases, with 9 bases between. This CDR3 is 13 amino acids long. CDR1 SGDLS and CDR2 YYNGEE come from the germline V gene.

The chain couples TRBV19 to TRBJ2-1; no firm D call. CDR3 size: 13 residues. Germline values: CDR1 LNHDA, CDR2 SQIVND (reference sequence). V lost 5 bases and J lost 3, with 8 bases in between. In DNA, the CDR3 is TGTGCCAGTAGTTTGAGTGGCTACAATGAGCAGTTCTTC. It codes for CASSLSGYNEQFF. Full variable domain (outside the CDR3, taken from reference TRBV19 and TRBJ2-1): DGGITQSPKYLFRKEGQNVTLSCEQNLNHDAMYWYRQDPGQGLRLIYYSQIVNDFQKGDIAEGYSVSREKKESFPLTVTSAQKNPTAFYLCASSLSGYNEQFFGPGTRLTVL.

The chain carries TRBV4-1 and TRBJ2-1; 14 bases line up with TRBD2. Losses at the gene ends were 2 bases for V and 7 bases for J; bases not matched to a gene: 1. This CDR3 contains 15 residues. CDR1 is MGHRA, CDR2 YSYEKL, per germline. The CDR3 DNA follows: TGCGCCAGCAGCCAAAGGACTAGCGGGAGGAATGAGCAGTTCTTC. Amino acids: CASSQRTSGRNEQFF.

The J gene is TRBJ2-1, the V gene TRBV11-2; 12 bases are shared with TRBD2. Germline trimming cut 4 bases from V and 7 bases from J; bases unmatched to any gene: 5. This CDR3 is 15 amino acids long. In germline, CDR1 is SGHAT, CDR2 FQNNGV. The CDR3 is CASSSRTSGVNEQFF. As DNA, the CDR3 is TGTGCCAGCAGCTCCAGGACTAGCGGGGTAAATGAGCAGTTCTTC.

The chain carries TRBV6-6 and TRBJ1-3; D unresolved. From germline, CDR1 is MNHNY and CDR2 SVGAGI (reference sequence). This CDR3 has 11 amino acids. CDR3 protein: CAVAVGNTIYF. The CDR3 coding sequence is TGTGCTGTGGCTGTTGGAAACACCATATATTTT.

The V and J genes are TRBV7-6 and TRBJ2-5, with D unclear. The CDR3 consists of 11 residues. V dropped 5 bases and J dropped 4 bases, with 5 bases sitting between them. The germline V gene encodes CDR1 SGHVS and CDR2 FNYEAQ. The CDR3 nucleotides are TGTGCCAGCAGCATCCGAGAGACCCAGTACTTC. This gives the protein CASSIRETQYF.

J is TRBJ2-7 and V is TRBV28, with TRBD1 identical over 8 bases. J was trimmed by 3 bases and V by 3 bases; bases with no gene match: 10. The CDR3 extends over 16 amino acids. CDR1 is MDHEN, CDR2 SYDVKM, per germline. The CDR3 coding sequence is TGTGCCAGCAGTTTGAGGTTCGGGACAGGCATCTACGAGCAGTACTTC. Its translation: CASSLRFGTGIYEQYF.

The chain recombines TRBV6-5 with TRBJ1-2; a weak D match, TRBD1 (5 bases). Germline values: CDR1 MNHEY, CDR2 SVGAGI. The CDR3 spans 14 residues. Trimming shortened V by 6 bases and J by 7 bases, and 18 bases separated the two germline ends. The CDR3 DNA follows: TGTGCCAGCAGATATACCGGGACGGGAGGTGGCTACACCTTC. Translating gives CASRYTGTGGGYTF.

V is TRBV7-9 and J is TRBJ1-1; D is possibly TRBD1 (5 bases). This CDR3 spans 12 amino acids. CDR1 and CDR2 (germline): SEHNR, FQNEAQ (reference sequence). Trimming removed 6 bases from V and 8 bases from J, with 13 bases in between. CDR3 residues: CASRPLGPEAFF. CDR3 sequence (DNA): TGTGCCAGCAGACCTCTGGGGCCAGAAGCTTTCTTT.

V is TRBV5-4 and J is TRBJ2-1, with TRBD2 as a possible D gene (5 bases). The germline V and J ends were trimmed by 2 bases and 5 bases, with 14 bases remaining between them. CDR3 length equals 15 residues. Germline V gives CDR1 SGHNT, CDR2 YYREEE (reference sequence). CDR3 amino acids: CASSFTAGHHNEQFF. The CDR3 bases are TGTGCCAGCAGCTTCACGGCGGGCCATCACAATGAGCAGTTCTTC.

This clone was recorded a few times. This chain connects TRBV19 to TRBJ1-2; the match to TRBD1 covers 12 bases. The J segment lost 2 bases and the V segment lost 4 bases, leaving 8 bases of the junction unmatched. Germline-derived CDR1 and CDR2 are LNHDA and SQIVND (reference sequence). This CDR3 has 17 residues. CDR3 amino acids: CASSTNAGTGGNYGYTF. The CDR3 DNA sequence: TGTGCCAGTAGTACCAACGCCGGGACAGGGGGCAACTATGGCTACACCTTC.

The V call is TRBV18, the J call TRBJ2-7; 9 nucleotides match TRBD1. The junction had 4 bases not matched to a gene; V was cut back by 3 bases and J by 1 base. The CDR3 covers 15 residues. The germline V gene encodes CDR1 KGHSH and CDR2 LQKENI. CDR3: CASSPGQGGSYEQYF. CDR3 nucleotide sequence: TGTGCCAGCTCACCGGGACAGGGTGGGTCCTACGAGCAGTACTTC.

About this clone: No conserved phenylalanine or tryptophan is present at the end of the CDR3, so a read error is the likely explanation. The DNA is omitted, as the CDR3 cannot be located on it reliably, and the CDR3 follows TCRdb's listing. The chain combines TRBV2 with TRBJ2-7; the tabulated D call, TRBD2, remains unverified against the DNA. Germline CDR1 SNHLY, CDR2 FYNNEI. The length of the CDR3 is 9 amino acids, counting both ends. The CDR3 reads CASPVGGSG.